This entry lists 20 T cell receptor beta chains sequenced from one sample in a study of CD8 T cells in Susac syndrome. When the RNA was reverse transcribed, random hexamers were used with an input of roughly 0.45 to 1 ug. TCRdb independently ran MiXCR on the immunoSEQ multiplex PCR reads; one entry per CDR3 protein. The sample has about 130,000 distinct CDR3 sequences; about 94% are singletons. The sequenced sample was CD4+ T cells from PBMCs. The receptors come from a human donor in good health.

The V call is TRBV4-1, the J call TRBJ2-1; 9 nucleotides line up with TRBD2. From germline, CDR1 is MGHRA and CDR2 YSYEKL. This CDR3 is built from 21 residues. After removal of 1 base from V and 0 bases from J, the junction contained 16 bases not matched to a gene. Here the CDR3 DNA reads TGCGCCAGCAGCCAAGGGCCGGGAGGGGCGGGAGGGCCCAGCTCCTACAATGAGCAGTTCTTC. Protein product: CASSQGPGGAGGPSSYNEQFF.

This clonotype was found a few times. The chain carries TRBV11-2 and TRBJ2-7; D gene ambiguous. This CDR3 has 11 residues. The V end lost 3 bases, the J end lost 5 bases, and 5 bases lay between the germline ends. The germline V gene encodes CDR1 SGHAT and CDR2 FQNNGV. CDR3 in amino acids: CASSLGDEQYF. The CDR3 nucleotides are TGTGCCAGCAGCTTGGGTGACGAGCAGTACTTC.

The chain carries TRBV5-1 and TRBJ1-5; unclear D gene. Trimming shortened V by 5 bases and J by 0 bases, and 15 bases separated the two germline ends. The length of the CDR3 is 16 residues. The V gene's germline CDR1 is SGHRS and CDR2 YFSETQ. This CDR3 is CASSPSRLYSNQPQHF. CDR3 nucleotides: TGCGCCAGCAGTCCCTCCCGACTCTATAGCAATCAGCCCCAGCATTTT.

The chain links TRBV7-9 to TRBJ1-2; D is perhaps TRBD1 (6 bases). Germline CDR1 is SEHNR and CDR2 is FQNEAQ (reference sequence). The CDR3 sequence is 16 residues long. V dropped 5 bases and J dropped 0 bases, with 16 bases sitting between them. The CDR3 is CASSQSGQSPNYGYTF. In nucleotides, the CDR3 is TGTGCCAGCAGCCAATCCGGACAGTCTCCTAACTATGGCTACACCTTC.

This clonotype was seen a single time. The chain couples TRBV7-2 to TRBJ2-7, with 8 bases that match TRBD2. From germline, CDR1 is SGHTA and CDR2 FQGNSA. This CDR3 region has 15 residues. J lost 3 bases, V lost 2 bases, and 6 bases had no gene match. The CDR3 DNA is TGTGCCAGCAGCTTAAATCTAGCGGGCTTCTACGAGCAGTACTTC. Translation gives CASSLNLAGFYEQYF.

The rearrangement joins TRBV19 to TRBJ2-2, with D possibly matching TRBD1 (6 bases). The CDR3 is made up of 16 amino acids. Germline lookup yields CDR1 LNHDA and CDR2 SQIVND (reference sequence). Trimming cost V 5 bases and J 0 bases, with 13 bases left between them. In nucleotides, the CDR3 is TGTGCCAGTAGTTCCCGGACAGCCCCGAACACCGGGGAGCTGTTTTTT. It encodes CASSSRTAPNTGELFF.

This clonotype was picked up one time. The chain is built from TRBV10-2 and TRBJ2-1, with TRBD2 identical over 9 bases. Germline assignment: CDR1 WSHSY and CDR2 SAAADI. V trimming: 7 bases; J trimming: 4 bases; junction bases outside the gene matches: 8. The CDR3 has 15 residues. Here the CDR3 DNA reads TGCGCCAGCATGACGACTAGCGGAAAATACAATGAGCAGTTCTTC. Its protein product is CASMTTSGKYNEQFF.

This chain joins TRBV5-1 and TRBJ2-7; possible D gene TRBD2, 7 bases. Deletions cut 4 bases from V and 5 bases from J, with 22 bases between. Germline V gene sequence: CDR1 SGHRS, CDR2 YFSETQ. There are 16 residues in the CDR3. CDR3 sequence (DNA): TGCGCCAGCAGCCCCCCGGGGGGCCCGGGGGTGGACGAGCAGTACTTC. Residues: CASSPPGGPGVDEQYF. Full variable domain (missing parts from reference TRBV5-1 and TRBJ2-7): KAGVTQTPRYLIKTRGQQVTLSCSPISGHRSVSWYQQTPGQGLQFLFEYFSETQRNKGNFPGRFSGRQFSNSRSEMNVSTLELGDSALYLCASSPPGGPGVDEQYFGPGTRLTVT.

V is TRBV29-1 and J is TRBJ1-2; 9 bases agree with TRBD1. The ends lost 6 bases at V and 5 bases at J; junction bases unmatched: 10. From germline, CDR1 is SQVTM and CDR2 ANQGSEA. CDR3 length: 14 residues. CDR3: CSVETDRGGYGYTF. The CDR3 DNA follows: TGCAGCGTGGAAACGGACAGGGGAGGTTATGGCTACACCTTC.

The rearrangement joins TRBV5-6 to TRBJ1-1, with D possibly being TRBD1 (5 bases). This CDR3 is built from 15 residues. Between the trimmed V and J ends, which lost 2 bases and 1 base, there was a span of 12 bases. Germline CDR1 and CDR2: SGHDT and YYEEEE. CDR3 region: CASSFPAGTNTEAFF. The CDR3 coding sequence is TGTGCCAGCAGCTTCCCTGCAGGGACGAACACTGAAGCTTTCTTT.

The gene calls are TRBV5-4 and TRBJ2-3; the match to TRBD2 covers 7 bases. Germline V gene lookup returns CDR1 SGHNT and CDR2 YYREEE (reference sequence). After removal of 4 bases from V and 2 bases from J, the junction contained 4 bases not matched to a gene. CDR3 length equals 14 residues. CDR3 sequence (DNA): TGTGCCAGCAGCGACGGGAGGCACACAGATACGCAGTATTTT. This translates into CASSDGRHTDTQYF.

This rearrangement joins TRBV7-2 to TRBJ2-2; D not certain. V shed 5 bases and J shed 6 bases, with 10 bases lying between them. The germline gives CDR1 SGHTA, CDR2 FQGNSA. The CDR3 length is 13 residues. DNA of the CDR3: TGTGCCAGCAGCCCAAGAGGACCCGGGGAGCTGTTTTTT. Its translation is CASSPRGPGELFF.

V and J are TRBV19 and TRBJ1-1; possible D gene TRBD1, 5 bases. The germline V gene has CDR1 LNHDA and CDR2 SQIVND (reference sequence). The CDR3 length is 13 residues. Trimming left V 1 base short and J 7 bases short, with 10 bases between. CDR3 in amino acids: CASSIGSGFEAFF. The CDR3 DNA reads as TGTGCCAGTAGTATAGGATCAGGGTTTGAAGCTTTCTTT.

This chain links TRBV20-1 with TRBJ1-5; possible D gene TRBD1, 6 bases. CDR3 length: 12 residues. Per the germline V gene, CDR1 is DFQATT and CDR2 is SNEGSKA (reference sequence). Trimming took off 6 bases at V and 3 bases at J, with 9 bases between the two ends. The CDR3 region has the DNA TGCAGTGCCGGGGGCCCCAATCAGCCCCAGCATTTT. This sequence encodes CSAGGPNQPQHF.

The rearrangement links TRBV25-1 to TRBJ2-7, with a possible D match to TRBD1 (6 bases). Germline loops: CDR1 MGHDK, CDR2 SYGVNS. V lost 1 base and J lost 7, with 11 bases in between. The CDR3 loop spans 13 amino acids. The CDR3 protein is CASSEWTAWEQYF. CDR3 sequence (DNA): TGTGCCAGCAGTGAATGGACAGCGTGGGAGCAGTACTTC.

CDR3 sequence (DNA): TGTGCCAGCTCCCCGGGACAGTCCTCTGGAAACACCATATATTTT. Its protein product is CASSPGQSSGNTIYF. The chain uses TRBV18 and TRBJ1-3, with 7 bases lining up with TRBD1. The trim removed 6 bases at V and 0 bases at J, leaving 5 bases unmatched. Germline CDR1 is KGHSH and CDR2 is LQKENI. The CDR3 totals 15 residues. Full variable domain (missing parts from reference TRBV18 and TRBJ1-3): NAGVMQNPRHLVRRRGQEARLRCSPMKGHSHVYWYRQLPEEGLKFMVYLQKENIIDESGMPKERFSAEFPKEGPSILRIQQVVRGDSAAYFCASSPGQSSGNTIYFGEGSWLTVV.

This chain connects TRBV2 to TRBJ2-7; possible D gene TRBD1, 5 bases. The CDR3 has 16 residues. The V gene lost 1 base and the J gene lost 1 base, with 14 bases spanning the gap. Germline CDR1 is SNHLY and CDR2 is FYNNEI. CDR3 DNA: TGTGCCAGCAGTGAAGATGTGGGGCGCTCATCCTACGAGCAGTACTTC. This translates into CASSEDVGRSSYEQYF.

The chain couples TRBV7-9 to TRBJ2-6; tentatively, D is TRBD1 (5 bases). V shed 2 bases and J shed 0 bases, with 11 bases lying between them. Germline V gene sequence: CDR1 SEHNR, CDR2 FQNEAQ (reference sequence). The CDR3 totals 17 residues. CDR3 loop: CASSLRQGSSGANVLTF. The DNA of the CDR3 is TGTGCCAGCAGCTTACGCCAGGGCAGCTCTGGGGCCAACGTCCTGACTTTC.

The CDR3 region is CSARGQIQETQYF. The CDR3 nucleotides read TGCAGTGCTCGCGGACAGATCCAAGAGACCCAGTACTTC. This chain connects TRBV20-1 to TRBJ2-5; D might be TRBD1 (6 bases). The V end was cut by 5 bases, the J end by 1 base, with 11 bases between. CDR1 DFQATT and CDR2 SNEGSKA come from the germline V gene (reference sequence). The CDR3 loop spans 13 amino acids.

The chain employs TRBV14 and TRBJ2-3; D is unclear. Trimming removed 0 bases at V and 2 bases at J, with 6 bases between. The CDR3 contains 14 residues. Germline CDR1 and CDR2: SGHDN and FVKESK. CDR3 region: CASSQERSTDTQYF. CDR3 nucleotide sequence: TGTGCCAGCAGCCAAGAGCGGTCCACAGATACGCAGTATTTT.